The 9 T cell receptor beta chains given below trace back to one sample, sequenced in a study of T-cell reconstitution after alpha-beta-depleted transplantation in children. TCRbeta library construction was performed incorporating unique molecular identifiers. Using its own MiXCR run on the PCR reads, TCRdb lists one record per CDR3 protein. The sample consists of 700,000 to 950,000 distinct CDR3 sequences, 16% of them appearing once. The input for sequencing was PBMCs, mostly from graft donor cells, taken 360 days after TCRalphabeta/CD19-depleted stem cell transplant. Receptor source: a male patient between 10 and 17 years old who had a stem cell transplant for acute lymphoblastic leukemia, so the T cells may come from the graft donor.

V gene TRBV20-1 combines with J gene TRBJ2-7; D is uncertain. V dropped 0 bases and J dropped 3 bases, with 9 bases sitting between them. There are 13 residues in the CDR3. Per germline, CDR1 DFQATT and CDR2 SNEGSKA (reference sequence). DNA of the CDR3: TGCAGTGCTAGAGATGTGGGGTTCTACGAGCAGTACTTC. As protein: CSARDVGFYEQYF.

The J gene is TRBJ2-1, the V gene TRBV25-1, with D possibly being TRBD1 (6 bases). CDR3 length equals 16 residues. CDR1 MGHDK and CDR2 SYGVNS come from the germline V gene. The germline V and J ends were trimmed by 4 bases and 0 bases, with 13 bases remaining between them. The CDR3 sequence is CASSGHGQFSYNEQFF. CDR3 nucleotides: TGTGCCAGCAGTGGCCACGGACAGTTCTCCTACAATGAGCAGTTCTTC.

This chain links TRBV4-1 with TRBJ1-2; 8 bases line up with TRBD1. J lost 5 bases, V lost 3 bases, and 8 bases had no gene match. The CDR3 is 15 residues long. CDR1 MGHRA and CDR2 YSYEKL come from the germline V gene. CDR3 region: CASSHLLTGAYGYTF. The CDR3 DNA sequence: TGCGCCAGCAGCCACCTCCTGACAGGGGCTTATGGCTACACCTTC.

V gene TRBV18 combines with J gene TRBJ1-5; D is unclear. V shed 0 bases and J shed 0 bases, with 12 bases lying between them. The CDR3 is 17 residues long. Germline CDR1 is KGHSH and CDR2 is LQKENI. The CDR3 loop is CASSPPGGKYSNQPQHF. CDR3 coding DNA: TGTGCCAGCTCACCACCCGGCGGGAAATATAGCAATCAGCCCCAGCATTTT.

This rearrangement joins TRBV5-1 to TRBJ2-3, with D possibly called TRBD1 or TRBD2 (7 bases each). Germline V gives CDR1 SGHRS, CDR2 YFSETQ. The CDR3 is made up of 15 amino acids. The V end was cut by 4 bases, the J end by 8 bases, with 20 bases between. DNA of the CDR3: TGCGCCAGCAGCCGCCAGGGGGACAGCGGGACTACGCAGTATTTT. Its translation is CASSRQGDSGTTQYF.

The chain joins TRBV12-3 or TRBV12-4 to TRBJ2-7; D gene uncertain. The CDR3 loop spans 11 amino acids. Trimming took 8 bases from V and 0 from J, leaving 5 bases between them. CDR3 DNA: TGTGCCAGCGCCGTCTCCTACGAGCAGTACTTC. Protein product: CASAVSYEQYF.

This clonotype has more than one count but fewer than ten. The rearrangement joins TRBV20-1 to TRBJ2-7; TRBD2 might be the D (7 bases). Germline V gene lookup returns CDR1 DFQATT and CDR2 SNEGSKA (reference sequence). The CDR3 totals 13 residues. Trimming stripped 5 bases from V and 7 bases from J, with 18 bases between. The CDR3 spells CSAATDRGAEQYF. The DNA for the CDR3 is TGCAGTGCTGCGACCGACCGGGGGGCGGAGCAGTACTTC.

This chain joins TRBV6-1 and TRBJ2-7; 14 bases are shared with TRBD2. Trimming took 4 bases from V and 7 from J; bases not matched to a gene: 15. The germline V gene has CDR1 MNHNS and CDR2 SASEGT. The CDR3 has 18 amino acids. CDR3 loop: CASSALLRTSGRTEEQYF. The CDR3 bases are TGTGCCAGCAGTGCACTACTCCGGACTAGCGGGAGGACGGAGGAGCAGTACTTC.

This rearrangement joins TRBV29-1 to TRBJ2-3; D not resolved. Trimming shortened V by 4 bases and J by 1 base, and 12 bases separated the two germline ends. This CDR3 is built from 14 residues. Germline CDR1 and CDR2: SQVTM and ANQGSEA. CDR3 in DNA: TGCAGCGTTGTAGGTGACGGGCGCACAGATACGCAGTATTTT. As protein: CSVVGDGRTDTQYF.